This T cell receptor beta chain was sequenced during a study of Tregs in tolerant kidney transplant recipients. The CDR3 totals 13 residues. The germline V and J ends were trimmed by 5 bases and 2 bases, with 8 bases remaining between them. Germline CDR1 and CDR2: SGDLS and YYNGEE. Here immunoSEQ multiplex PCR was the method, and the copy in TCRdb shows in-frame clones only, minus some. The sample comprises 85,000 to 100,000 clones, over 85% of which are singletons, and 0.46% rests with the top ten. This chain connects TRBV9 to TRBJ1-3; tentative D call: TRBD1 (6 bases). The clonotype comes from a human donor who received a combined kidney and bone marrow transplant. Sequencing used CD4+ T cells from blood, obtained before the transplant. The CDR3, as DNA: TGTGCCAGCAGTTCAGGGGCTGGAAACACCATATATTTT. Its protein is CASSSGAGNTIYF.